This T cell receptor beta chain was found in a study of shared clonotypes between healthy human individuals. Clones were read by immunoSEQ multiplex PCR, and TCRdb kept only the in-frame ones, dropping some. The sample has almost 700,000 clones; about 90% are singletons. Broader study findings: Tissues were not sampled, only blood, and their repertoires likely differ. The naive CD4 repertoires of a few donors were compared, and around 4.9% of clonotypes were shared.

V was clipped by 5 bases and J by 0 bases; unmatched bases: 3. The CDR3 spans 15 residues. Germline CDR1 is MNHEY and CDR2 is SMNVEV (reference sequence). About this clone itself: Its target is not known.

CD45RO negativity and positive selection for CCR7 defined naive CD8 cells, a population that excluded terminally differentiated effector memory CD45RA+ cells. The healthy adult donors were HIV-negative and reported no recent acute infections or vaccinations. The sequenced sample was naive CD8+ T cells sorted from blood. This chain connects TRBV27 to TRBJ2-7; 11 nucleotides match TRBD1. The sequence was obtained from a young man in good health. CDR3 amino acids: CASSAGTGGSYEQYF. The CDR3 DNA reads TGTGCCAGCAGTGCGGGGACAGGGGGCTCCTACGAGCAGTACTTC.